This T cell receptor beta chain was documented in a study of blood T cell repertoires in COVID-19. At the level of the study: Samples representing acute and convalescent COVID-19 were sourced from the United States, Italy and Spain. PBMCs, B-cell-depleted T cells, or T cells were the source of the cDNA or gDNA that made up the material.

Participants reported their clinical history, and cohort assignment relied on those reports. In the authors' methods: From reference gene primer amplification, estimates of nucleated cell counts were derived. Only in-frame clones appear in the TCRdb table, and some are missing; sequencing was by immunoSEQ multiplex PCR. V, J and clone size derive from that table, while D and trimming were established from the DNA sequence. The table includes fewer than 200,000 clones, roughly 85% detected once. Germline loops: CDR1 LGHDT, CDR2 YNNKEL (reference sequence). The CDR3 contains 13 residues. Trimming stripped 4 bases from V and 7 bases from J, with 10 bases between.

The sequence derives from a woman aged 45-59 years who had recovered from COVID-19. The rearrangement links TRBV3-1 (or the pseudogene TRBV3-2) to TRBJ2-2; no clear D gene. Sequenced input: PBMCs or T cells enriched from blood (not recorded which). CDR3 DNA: TGTGCCAGCAGCCTCAATCTCGGCGGGGAGCTGTTTTTT. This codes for CASSLNLGGELFF.